This is a list of T cell receptor beta chains from one sample in a study of regulatory T cells in long-lasting Graves disease. Using its own MiXCR run on the multiplex PCR reads, TCRdb lists one record per CDR3 protein. The sample has approximately 540,000 distinct CDR3 sequences; 9.5% to 15% are singletons. Separately, the same data were catalogued under a study of T cells in Graves' hyperthyroidism and ophthalmopathy.

Source: peripheral blood mononuclear cells (PBMCs), taken at new diagnosis, from a patient treated with antithyroid drugs. The receptor source for this set is a woman in her thirties with Graves disease. Each CDR3 is given with its conserved first and last residue. The D gene is left open where the match is weak. Size tells how often a clone was seen (once, few, many) or the class of an expanded clone, and some rows leave it out.

cdr3_aa: CSARARVGNQPQHF; cdr3_nt: TGCAGTGCTAGAGCCCGGGTCGGAAATCAGCCCCAGCATTTT; d_call: .; v_call: TRBV20-1; j_call: TRBJ1-5; cdr3_length: 14; clone_size: .
cdr3_aa: CASSLWVGSGPSYNEQLF; cdr3_nt: TGTGCCAGCAGCTTATGGGTCGGTAGCGGGCCTTCCTACAATGAGCAGCTCTTC; d_call: TRBD2; v_call: TRBV7-3; j_call: TRBJ2-1; cdr3_length: 18; clone_size: many
cdr3_aa: CASTRRAWGDTQYF; cdr3_nt: TGTGCCAGCACCCGGAGGGCATGGGGGGATACGCAGTATTTT; d_call: .; v_call: TRBV2; j_call: TRBJ2-3; cdr3_length: 14; clone_size: .
cdr3_aa: CASSQGGVQGLYGYTF; cdr3_nt: TGCGCCAGCAGCCAAGGAGGGGTCCAGGGGCTCTATGGCTACACCTTC; d_call: .; v_call: TRBV4-3; j_call: TRBJ1-2; cdr3_length: 16; clone_size: few
cdr3_aa: CASGSLGSSSYNEQFF; cdr3_nt: TGTGCCAGCGGATCCCTGGGTTCAAGCTCCTACAATGAGCAGTTCTTC; d_call: .; v_call: TRBV28; j_call: TRBJ2-1; cdr3_length: 16; clone_size: .
cdr3_aa: CASSSLTSQETQYF; cdr3_nt: TGTGCCAGCAGCTCCCTGACGTCGCAAGAGACCCAGTACTTC; d_call: .; v_call: TRBV7-2; j_call: TRBJ2-5; cdr3_length: 14; clone_size: many
cdr3_aa: CASSFSTGTGYTF; cdr3_nt: TGTGCCAGCAGTTTTAGCACAGGGACTGGCTACACCTTC; d_call: .; v_call: TRBV12-3/TRBV12-4; j_call: TRBJ1-2; cdr3_length: 13; clone_size: many
cdr3_aa: CSVAYNRGIGETQYF; cdr3_nt: TGCAGCGTTGCCTACAACAGGGGGATAGGGGAGACCCAGTACTTC; d_call: TRBD1; v_call: TRBV29-1; j_call: TRBJ2-5; cdr3_length: 15; clone_size: many
cdr3_aa: CASSMRPGNTEAFF; cdr3_nt: TGTGCCAGTAGTATGAGGCCGGGCAACACTGAAGCTTTCTTT; d_call: .; v_call: TRBV19; j_call: TRBJ1-1; cdr3_length: 14; clone_size: many
cdr3_aa: CASSSLAGVGDTQYF; cdr3_nt: TGTGCCAGCAGTTCACTAGCGGGAGTGGGAGATACGCAGTATTTT; d_call: TRBD2; v_call: TRBV5-4; j_call: TRBJ2-3; cdr3_length: 15; clone_size: once
cdr3_aa: CASSLGVRGPYEQYF; cdr3_nt: TGTGCCAGCAGTTTAGGCGTTCGGGGCCCCTACGAGCAGTACTTC; d_call: .; v_call: TRBV28; j_call: TRBJ2-7; cdr3_length: 15; clone_size: few
cdr3_aa: CASSQGGVDYEQYF; cdr3_nt: TGCGCCAGCAGCCAAGGTGGTGTGGACTACGAGCAGTACTTC; d_call: .; v_call: TRBV4-1; j_call: TRBJ2-7; cdr3_length: 14; clone_size: many
cdr3_aa: CASSPRANTGELFF; cdr3_nt: TGTGCCAGCAGCCCCCGGGCGAACACCGGGGAGCTGTTTTTT; d_call: .; v_call: TRBV7-9; j_call: TRBJ2-2; cdr3_length: 14; clone_size: many
cdr3_aa: CASSYVGTADNSPLHF; cdr3_nt: TGTGCCAGCAGTTACGTAGGGACCGCTGACAATTCACCCCTCCACTTT; d_call: .; v_call: TRBV6-5; j_call: TRBJ1-6; cdr3_length: 16; clone_size: .
cdr3_aa: CASSTDRGVSWTEAFF; cdr3_nt: TGTGCCAGCAGCACCGACAGGGGCGTATCCTGGACTGAAGCTTTCTTT; d_call: TRBD1; v_call: TRBV12-3/TRBV12-4; j_call: TRBJ1-1; cdr3_length: 16; clone_size: many
cdr3_aa: CASSETRGGGAGYGYTF; cdr3_nt: TGTGCCAGCAGCGAAACACGAGGAGGGGGCGCTGGTTATGGCTACACCTTC; d_call: TRBD1; v_call: TRBV11-1; j_call: TRBJ1-2; cdr3_length: 17; clone_size: many
cdr3_aa: CSVVTFRPGENYGYTF; cdr3_nt: TGCAGCGTTGTCACGTTTCGGCCAGGAGAGAACTATGGCTACACCTTC; d_call: .; v_call: TRBV29-1; j_call: TRBJ1-2; cdr3_length: 16; clone_size: .
cdr3_aa: CSVEEIGQGWGETQYF; cdr3_nt: TGCAGCGTTGAAGAGATCGGACAGGGGTGGGGAGAGACCCAGTACTTC; d_call: TRBD1; v_call: TRBV29-1; j_call: TRBJ2-5; cdr3_length: 16; clone_size: many
cdr3_aa: CASSLATGSSYEQYF; cdr3_nt: TGTGCCAGCAGCTTAGCGACAGGGAGCTCCTACGAGCAGTACTTC; d_call: TRBD1; v_call: TRBV11-2; j_call: TRBJ2-7; cdr3_length: 15; clone_size: many
cdr3_aa: CASSPRGSPYEQYF; cdr3_nt: TGTGCCAGCAGTCCCAGGGGGTCCCCCTACGAGCAGTACTTC; d_call: TRBD1; v_call: TRBV2; j_call: TRBJ2-7; cdr3_length: 14; clone_size: many
cdr3_aa: CASSDRSRNRGFADTQYF; cdr3_nt: TGTGCCAGCAGCGACCGTAGCAGGAACAGGGGATTTGCAGATACGCAGTATTTT; d_call: TRBD1; v_call: TRBV5-6; j_call: TRBJ2-3; cdr3_length: 18; clone_size: .
cdr3_aa: CASAQGNSPLHF; cdr3_nt: TGTGCCAGCGCGCAGGGGAATTCACCCCTCCACTTT; d_call: .; v_call: TRBV28; j_call: TRBJ1-6; cdr3_length: 12; clone_size: many
cdr3_aa: CASSLALRQENTEAFF; cdr3_nt: TGCGCCAGCAGCTTGGCCTTGAGACAGGAGAACACTGAAGCTTTCTTT; d_call: .; v_call: TRBV5-1; j_call: TRBJ1-1; cdr3_length: 16; clone_size: many
cdr3_aa: CASSPSWPRATQETQYF; cdr3_nt: TGTGCCAGCAGCCCAAGCTGGCCTAGAGCGACCCAAGAGACCCAGTACTTC; d_call: .; v_call: TRBV7-9; j_call: TRBJ2-5; cdr3_length: 17; clone_size: few
cdr3_aa: CASLSTGINGYTF; cdr3_nt: TGTGCCAGCCTCTCGACAGGGATTAATGGCTACACCTTC; d_call: TRBD1; v_call: TRBV2; j_call: TRBJ1-2; cdr3_length: 13; clone_size: many
cdr3_aa: CASIPTRGSYNEQFF; cdr3_nt: TGTGCCAGCATTCCTACAAGGGGGTCCTACAATGAGCAGTTCTTC; d_call: .; v_call: TRBV28; j_call: TRBJ2-1; cdr3_length: 15; clone_size: few
cdr3_aa: CASRPGGWDEQFF; cdr3_nt: TGTGCCAGCAGGCCGGGGGGGTGGGATGAGCAGTTCTTC; d_call: TRBD2; v_call: TRBV28; j_call: TRBJ2-1; cdr3_length: 13; clone_size: many
cdr3_aa: CASVEGSSYEQYF; cdr3_nt: TGTGCCAGCGTAGAGGGATCGTCCTACGAGCAGTACTTC; d_call: .; v_call: TRBV12-3/TRBV12-4; j_call: TRBJ2-7; cdr3_length: 13; clone_size: .
cdr3_aa: CASSQTGTVNEKLFF; cdr3_nt: TGTGCCAGCAGCCAGACCGGGACCGTGAATGAAAAACTGTTTTTT; d_call: .; v_call: TRBV16; j_call: TRBJ1-4; cdr3_length: 15; clone_size: many
cdr3_aa: CSAREAVAFF; cdr3_nt: TGCAGTGCTAGGGAGGCGGTAGCTTTCTTT; d_call: .; v_call: TRBV20-1; j_call: TRBJ1-1; cdr3_length: 10; clone_size: many
cdr3_aa: CASNAGKDGYTF; cdr3_nt: TGTGCCAGCAACGCAGGGAAGGATGGCTACACCTTC; d_call: .; v_call: TRBV2; j_call: TRBJ1-2; cdr3_length: 12; clone_size: many
cdr3_aa: CSVRDSGSYNEQFF; cdr3_nt: TGCAGCGTCAGAGATAGCGGCTCCTACAATGAGCAGTTCTTC; d_call: .; v_call: TRBV29-1; j_call: TRBJ2-1; cdr3_length: 14; clone_size: .
cdr3_aa: CASRNWTGNGGANVLTF; cdr3_nt: TGTGCCAGTCGAAATTGGACAGGGAACGGGGGGGCCAACGTCCTGACTTTC; d_call: TRBD1; v_call: TRBV19; j_call: TRBJ2-6; cdr3_length: 17; clone_size: .
cdr3_aa: CASREGRYEQFF; cdr3_nt: TGTGCCAGCAGGGAGGGGAGGTATGAGCAGTTCTTC; d_call: .; v_call: TRBV12-3/TRBV12-4; j_call: TRBJ2-1; cdr3_length: 12; clone_size: many
cdr3_aa: CASISGTPNQPQHF; cdr3_nt: TGTGCCAGCATCTCCGGTACACCCAATCAGCCCCAGCATTTT; d_call: .; v_call: TRBV12-3/TRBV12-4; j_call: TRBJ1-5; cdr3_length: 14; clone_size: many
cdr3_aa: CASSERSRGTDTQYF; cdr3_nt: TGTGCCAGCAGTGAACGCTCGAGGGGCACAGATACGCAGTATTTT; d_call: .; v_call: TRBV2; j_call: TRBJ2-3; cdr3_length: 15; clone_size: many
cdr3_aa: CASVPSKPYNEQFF; cdr3_nt: TGTGCCAGCGTCCCATCGAAACCCTACAATGAGCAGTTCTTC; d_call: .; v_call: TRBV2; j_call: TRBJ2-1; cdr3_length: 14; clone_size: many
cdr3_aa: CASSLDFYSPEQYF; cdr3_nt: TGCGCCAGCAGCTTGGACTTCTATTCTCCCGAGCAGTACTTC; d_call: .; v_call: TRBV5-1; j_call: TRBJ2-7; cdr3_length: 14; clone_size: many
cdr3_aa: CSARAASGRAVLRSYNEQFF; cdr3_nt: TGCAGTGCTAGGGCCGCTAGCGGGAGGGCCGTTTTGAGGTCCTACAATGAGCAGTTCTTC; d_call: TRBD2; v_call: TRBV20-1; j_call: TRBJ2-1; cdr3_length: 20; clone_size: many
cdr3_aa: CASSVESVGEQYF; cdr3_nt: TGTGCCAGCAGCGTAGAGAGCGTGGGGGAGCAGTACTTC; d_call: .; v_call: TRBV9; j_call: TRBJ2-7; cdr3_length: 13; clone_size: few
cdr3_aa: CASSRPTADTQYF; cdr3_nt: TGTGCCAGCAGCCGACCCACAGCCGATACGCAGTATTTT; d_call: .; v_call: TRBV12-3/TRBV12-4; j_call: TRBJ2-3; cdr3_length: 13; clone_size: many
cdr3_aa: CASSKDTNGGQPQHF; cdr3_nt: TGTGCCAGTAGTAAGGACACTAACGGCGGACAGCCCCAGCATTTT; d_call: .; v_call: TRBV19; j_call: TRBJ1-5; cdr3_length: 15; clone_size: many